These 18 T cell receptor beta chains were all obtained from the same sample, sequenced in a study of regulatory T cells in long-lasting Graves disease. Investigators prepared the TCR beta libraries by applying iRepertoire HTBI primers and Arm-PCR of CDR3 regions. TCRdb called the multiplex PCR reads again in MiXCR, with one record for every CDR3 protein. The sample yields more than 350,000 distinct CDR3 sequences, around 23% seen once. Time point defined: persistent/refractory GD, antithyroid drugs over 5 years with positive TRAb. Generation of the TCR library employed RNA extracted from PBMCs. The sample in question was peripheral blood mononuclear cells (PBMCs), obtained when the disease was refractory, from a patient treated with antithyroid drugs. The origin of the receptors is a female donor with Graves disease.

The table lists this clonotype with many counts. This rearrangement joins TRBV28 to TRBJ2-7, with D perhaps TRBD2 (6 bases). Germline lookup yields CDR1 MDHEN and CDR2 SYDVKM. This CDR3 region has 15 residues. Trimming removed 5 bases at V and 0 bases at J, with 14 bases between. The CDR3 DNA sequence: TGTGCCAGCAGTAGAACAGCGGGCCACTCCTACGAGCAGTACTTC. Translating gives CASSRTAGHSYEQYF.

The chain couples TRBV2 to TRBJ1-1, with D possibly matching TRBD1 (6 bases). The CDR3 contains 14 residues. Germline CDR1 reads SNHLY; CDR2 reads FYNNEI. Trimming took 7 bases from V and 0 from J, leaving 12 bases between them. CDR3 bases: TGTGCCAGCAAGACGGGGGCTATGAACACTGAAGCTTTCTTT. Translated: CASKTGAMNTEAFF.

The chain is built from TRBV5-1 and TRBJ1-5; D is possibly TRBD1 (5 bases). CDR3 length equals 16 residues. Germline lookup yields CDR1 SGHRS and CDR2 YFSETQ. V shed 6 bases and J shed 6 bases, with 22 bases lying between them. The CDR3 coding sequence is TGCGCCAGCACCTCGGGAGGGGCATCCACTTTTCAGCCCCAGCATTTT. Its translation: CASTSGGASTFQPQHF.

This clonotype has only a few counts. This chain uses TRBV2 with TRBJ2-3; D not certain. The germline V gene encodes CDR1 SNHLY and CDR2 FYNNEI. This CDR3 spans 15 amino acids. V was trimmed by 2 bases and J by 0 bases, leaving 9 bases between them. CDR3 in DNA: TGTGCCAGCAGTGAAATGGAACAGAGCACAGATACGCAGTATTTT. The encoded protein is CASSEMEQSTDTQYF.

This clonotype showed up just a few times. This rearrangement joins TRBV11-2 to TRBJ1-6; no clear D. Germline V gene lookup returns CDR1 SGHAT and CDR2 FQNNGV. V was cut by 2 bases and J by 10 bases, with 12 bases left in between. The CDR3 sequence is 14 residues long. This CDR3 is CASSLRRAGSPLHF. The CDR3 DNA follows: TGTGCCAGCAGCTTACGGAGGGCCGGCTCACCCCTCCACTTT.

This clonotype was found many times. The rearrangement uses TRBV25-1 and TRBJ1-5, with D possibly TRBD1 on 6 matching bases. The CDR3 runs to 14 residues. Germline loops: CDR1 MGHDK, CDR2 SYGVNS. The ends were cut back, 2 bases at V and 3 bases at J, with 8 bases in the middle. CDR3 nucleotide sequence: TGTGCCAGCAGTGAAACAGGGTTCAATCAGCCCCAGCATTTT. It is translated as CASSETGFNQPQHF.

This clonotype was counted many times. This chain uses TRBV6-1 with TRBJ2-7, with 8 bases that match TRBD1. This CDR3 spans 14 amino acids. Germline trimming cut 7 bases from V and 2 bases from J; bases unmatched to any gene: 7. Germline V gene data show CDR1 as MNHNS and CDR2 as SASEGT. DNA for the CDR3: TGTGCCAGCACCAACGACAGGGGAACCTACGAGCAGTACTTC. Encoded protein: CASTNDRGTYEQYF.

This chain connects TRBV28 to TRBJ2-7; 7 positions agree with TRBD1. Trimming cost V 5 bases and J 1 base; bases outside gene matches: 5. Germline CDR1 MDHEN, CDR2 SYDVKM. The CDR3 has 14 amino acids. The CDR3 DNA reads TGTGCCAGCAGTCCAACAGGGGTGTCCTACGAGCAGTACTTC. It specifies CASSPTGVSYEQYF. Filled out from reference TRBV28 and TRBJ2-7, the complete variable domain reads DVKVTQSSRYLVKRTGEKVFLECVQDMDHENMFWYRQDPGLGLRLIYFSYDVKMKEKGDIPEGYSVSREKKERFSLILESASTNQTSMYLCASSPTGVSYEQYFGPGTRLTVT.

This clonotype was seen many times. J is TRBJ2-5 and V is TRBV29-1, with 7 bases identical to TRBD2. The V segment lost 1 base and the J segment 7 bases; nucleotides outside the gene matches: 0. The length of the CDR3 is 11 residues. Germline loops: CDR1 SQVTM, CDR2 ANQGSEA. The DNA for the CDR3 is TGCAGCGTTGAAGCGGGAGGGACCCAGTACTTC. It translates to CSVEAGGTQYF.

This clonotype was counted many times. This sequence joins TRBV29-1 and TRBJ1-1; D is perhaps TRBD1 (5 bases). Trimming pared 4 bases from V and 0 bases from J, leaving 12 bases between. The CDR3 covers 14 residues. Germline loops: CDR1 SQVTM, CDR2 ANQGSEA. CDR3 nucleotide sequence: TGCAGCGTTGCTTACGGGGGAATGAACACTGAAGCTTTCTTT. Residues: CSVAYGGMNTEAFF.

The rearrangement uses TRBV3-1 and TRBJ2-1; TRBD2 agrees at 9 bases. The germline CDR1 and CDR2 sequences are LGHDT and YNNKEL (reference sequence). The V gene end was trimmed by 3 bases and the J gene end by 4 bases; junction bases not matched to a gene: 10. The CDR3 has 17 residues. Here the CDR3 DNA reads TGTGCCAGCAGCCACCCGTACCGTACTAGCGGGTACAATGAGCAGTTCTTC. This codes for CASSHPYRTSGYNEQFF.

A single count supports this clonotype. This chain connects TRBV4-1 to TRBJ2-7; 14 bases match TRBD2. Germline trimming cut 3 bases from V and 3 bases from J; bases unmatched to any gene: 7. Germline values: CDR1 MGHRA, CDR2 YSYEKL. The CDR3 runs 17 residues. The CDR3 DNA reads TGCGCCAGCAGCCAGGGACTAGCGGGAGAAGCGGACTACGAGCAGTACTTC. It translates to CASSQGLAGEADYEQYF.

This clonotype came up many times. This chain joins TRBV20-1 and TRBJ2-7; the match to TRBD2 covers 11 bases. The V segment lost 4 bases and the J segment 0 bases; nucleotides outside the gene matches: 8. From germline, CDR1 is DFQATT and CDR2 SNEGSKA (reference sequence). There are 16 residues in the CDR3. CDR3 sequence reads: CSATEGTSGFSYEQYF. CDR3 in DNA: TGCAGTGCTACGGAAGGGACTAGCGGATTCTCCTACGAGCAGTACTTC.

CDR3 region: CASSPSGKGSYEQYF. In DNA form, the CDR3 reads TGCGCCAGCAGCCCTTCGGGGAAAGGGTCCTACGAGCAGTACTTC. The chain links TRBV5-1 to TRBJ2-7; the D gene is possibly TRBD2 (5 bases). CDR1 and CDR2 (germline): SGHRS, YFSETQ. V lost 4 bases, J lost 1 base, and 15 bases lay in between. The length of the CDR3 is 15 residues.

This chain links TRBV20-1 with TRBJ1-1, with D unclear. The CDR3 runs to 14 residues. V was pared by 1 base and J by 6 bases, with 15 bases between. Germline V lookup: CDR1 DFQATT, CDR2 SNEGSKA (reference sequence). CDR3 nucleotides: TGCAGTGCTAGAGGGGCTTCCGGGCCCCCTGAAGCTTTCTTT. Encoded protein: CSARGASGPPEAFF.

This clonotype was recorded many times. V and J are TRBV12-3 or TRBV12-4 and TRBJ2-7; D possibly corresponds to TRBD2 (5 bases). CDR3 length: 13 residues. V was shortened by 6 bases and J by 4 bases, with 13 bases between the two germline ends. The CDR3 here is CASSRGLTYEQYF. In DNA, the CDR3 is TGTGCCAGCAGCCGAGGACTGACTTACGAGCAGTACTTC.

This clonotype has ten or more counts. The rearrangement joins TRBV19 to TRBJ1-5; D unclear. The germline V and J ends were trimmed by 4 bases and 4 bases, with 11 bases remaining between them. The CDR3 has 14 residues. CDR1 and CDR2 (germline): LNHDA, SQIVND (reference sequence). Here the CDR3 DNA reads TGTGCCAGTAGTACCCCGGGGAGGAATCAGCCCCAGCATTTT. As protein: CASSTPGRNQPQHF. Complete variable domain (other parts from reference TRBV19 and TRBJ1-5): DGGITQSPKYLFRKEGQNVTLSCEQNLNHDAMYWYRQDPGQGLRLIYYSQIVNDFQKGDIAEGYSVSREKKESFPLTVTSAQKNPTAFYLCASSTPGRNQPQHFGDGTRLSIL.

The chain employs TRBV19 and TRBJ2-6, with D perhaps matching TRBD1 or TRBD2 (5 bases each). The CDR3 is made up of 17 amino acids. From germline, CDR1 is LNHDA and CDR2 SQIVND (reference sequence). The V end lost 6 bases, the J end lost 0 bases, and 15 bases lay between the germline ends. The DNA for the CDR3 is TGTGCCAGTAGCTCCCATAGGGGAGCCTCTGGGGCCAACGTCCTGACTTTC. It specifies CASSSHRGASGANVLTF.